This T cell receptor (beta chain) is from a study of type 1 regulatory T cells. Study-level background: T-allo10 is an in vitro-generated, Tr1-enriched CD4 T cell product specific for alloantigen.

Notes on the study in general: Type 1 regulatory T cells had a more restricted TCR repertoire than non-type 1 regulatory T cells.

In the case of this clonotype: Its cognate antigen is unknown.

TCRdb re-called the reads through MiXCR, storing one row per CDR3 protein. The table includes 60,000 to 75,000 distinct CDR3 sequences, roughly 20% detected once. The junction had 3 bases not matched to a gene; V was cut back by 6 bases and J by 6 bases. The CDR3 spans 13 residues. The sample consisted of cultured type 1 regulatory T (Tr1) cells, either the whole culture or a sorted fraction (not recorded which). The TCR originated in a human donor in good health. The gene calls are TRBV12-3 or TRBV12-4 and TRBJ2-2; TRBD1 matches 8 bases. The CDR3 loop reads CASSLQGAGELFF. The CDR3 DNA reads as TGTGCCAGCAGCCTACAGGGGGCCGGGGAGCTGTTTTTT.